The rows below give T cell receptor beta chains drawn from one sample of a study of cytomegalovirus exposure and HLA in healthy donors. The assay was immunoSEQ multiplex PCR, and TCRdb's table has in-frame clones only and misses some. The sample includes 150,000 to 200,000 clones, 79% of them seen just once. Sequencing input: PBMCs. The source of these receptors is a woman between 50 and 59 years old in good health and CMV-seronegative. The CDR3 runs from the conserved cysteine through the conserved F or W. The D gene is left open where the match is weak. Only some rows state a clone size, as once, few, many or a class for expanded clones.

d_call clone_size j_call v_call cdr3_nt cdr3_aa
- - TRBJ2-7 TRBV6-1 TGTGCCAGCAGTACCCGGCGGGGCCCCTACGAGCAGTACTTC CASSTRRGPYEQYF
- - TRBJ2-5 TRBV27 TGTGCCAGCAGTTTAAGTGTGGGGGCGTGGGAGACCCAGTACTTC CASSLSVGAWETQYF
TRBD1 once TRBJ2-7 TRBV7-2 TGTGCCAGCAGCGGGGCGGGGACAGGGGGGTACGAGCAGTACTTC CASSGAGTGGYEQYF
- - TRBJ2-1 TRBV5-4 TGTGCCAGCAGCTTGCGCGGAGGGCCCGGATATGAGCAGTTCTTC CASSLRGGPGYEQFF
TRBD1 few TRBJ1-6 TRBV4-2 TGTGCCAGCAGCCATACAGGGGATAATTCACCCCTCCACTTT CASSHTGDNSPLHF
TRBD2 - TRBJ2-5 TRBV27 TGTGCCAGCAGAGGAGCGGGGGTGGGAGAGACCCAGTACTTC CASRGAGVGETQYF
- - TRBJ1-2 TRBV4-3 TGCGCCAGCAGCCAAGAAGTCGGCAGGGACTATGGCTACACCTTC CASSQEVGRDYGYTF
- - TRBJ1-3 TRBV9 TGTGCCAGCAGCGTTCAGGGTCTCTCTGGAAACACCATATATTTT CASSVQGLSGNTIYF
TRBD2 - TRBJ2-5 TRBV11-3 TGTGCCAGCAGCTTAGGCGGGAGGGGAGAGACCCAGTACTTC CASSLGGRGETQYF
- - TRBJ1-5 TRBV4-3 TGCGCCAGCAGCCTCCAAGCGGGGGGATACAATCAGCCCCAGCATTTT CASSLQAGGYNQPQHF
TRBD1 - TRBJ1-5 TRBV30 TGTGCCTGGAGCGCTCGGGGACAGGGCGTCTATCAGCCCCAGCATTTT CAWSARGQGVYQPQHF
- - TRBJ2-7 TRBV7-2 TGTGCCAGCAGCTTAGCTACAGACAGGACCTACGAGCAGTACTTC CASSLATDRTYEQYF
TRBD1 - TRBJ2-1 TRBV7-3 TGTGCCAGCAGCTCAGGACAGGGCTGGAGCTCCTACAATGAGCAGTTCTTC CASSSGQGWSSYNEQFF
TRBD1 - TRBJ1-2 TRBV19 TGTGCCAGTAGTCGACAGGGAAATGATGGCTACACCTTC CASSRQGNDGYTF
TRBD2 - TRBJ2-7 TRBV6-1 TGTGCCAGCAGTAAGACTAGCGGGAGTTCCTACGAGCAGTACTTC CASSKTSGSSYEQYF
- once TRBJ2-7 TRBV7-9 TGTGCCAGCAGCCCCCCCGAGACAGGAGTAGCCTACGAGCAGTACTTC CASSPPETGVAYEQYF
- - TRBJ1-2 TRBV4-3 TGCGCCAGCAGCCAAGAAGGGTGGGGGGGCGGCGGCTACACCTTC CASSQEGWGGGGYTF
- - TRBJ2-3 TRBV6-5 TGTGCCAGCCGAGAGCGGGTGACAGATACGCAGTATTTT CASRERVTDTQYF
- - TRBJ1-5 TRBV28 TGTGCCAGCAGTTTTGGAGGCAATCAGCCCCAGCATTTT CASSFGGNQPQHF
- - TRBJ2-5 TRBV28 TGTGCCAGCAGTTTGAGGGAGCGTCAAGAGACCCAGTACTTC CASSLRERQETQYF
- - TRBJ2-1 TRBV27 TGTGCCAGCAGTTCCGCGGACTTCCTAAGCTCCTACAATGAGCAGTTCTTC CASSSADFLSSYNEQFF
- - TRBJ2-3 TRBV5-6 TGTGCCAGCAGCTTACCCCAGGGTAATAGGTATTTT CASSLPQGNRYF
TRBD2 - TRBJ2-6 TRBV27 TGTGCCAGCAGTTTAGGAACTAGCGCTGGGGCCAACGTCCTGACTTTC CASSLGTSAGANVLTF
- - TRBJ1-2 TRBV9 TGTGCCAGCAGCAGGGGGACGGATCCTAACTATGGCTACACCTTC CASSRGTDPNYGYTF
- few TRBJ2-7 TRBV5-1 TGCGCCAGCAGCCCTGGACTGCCGAGAGACGAGCAGTACTTC CASSPGLPRDEQYF
TRBD2 - TRBJ2-7 TRBV7-2 TGTGCCAGCAGCTTGGCGGGAGGGCCCGACTACGAGCAGTACTTC CASSLAGGPDYEQYF
- once TRBJ2-2 TRBV6-5 TGTGCCACCCGAAGGGGGTTGGGGGAGCTGTTTTTT CATRRGLGELFF
- - TRBJ1-1 TRBV4-1 TGCGCCAGCAGCCAAGTAAACAAGAACACTGAAGCTTTCTTT CASSQVNKNTEAFF
TRBD1 - TRBJ2-1 TRBV27 TGTGCCAGCAGTGTATACGACAGGGACTCCTACAATGAGCAGTTCTTC CASSVYDRDSYNEQFF
TRBD2 - TRBJ2-7 TRBV11-2 TGTGCCAGCAGCCCACCGGGACTAGCGTCCTACGAGCAGTACTTC CASSPPGLASYEQYF
- - TRBJ1-3 TRBV30 TGTGCCTGGAGTACTGCTAGCTCTGGAAACACCATATATTTT CAWSTASSGNTIYF
- - TRBJ2-5 TRBV5-1 TGCGCCAGCAGCCCGGGGGGCCTTACAGAACGAGAGACCCAGTACTTC CASSPGGLTERETQYF
- - TRBJ2-1 TRBV11-3 TGTGCCAGCAGCCCATCCAGGGTTTACAATGAGCAGTTCTTC CASSPSRVYNEQFF
- - TRBJ2-7 TRBV29-1 TGCAGCGTTGACAGCGAGATACCCTACGAGCAGTACTTC CSVDSEIPYEQYF
- - TRBJ1-4 TRBV7-9 TGTGCCAGCAGTGCGATTACAGGGTTGGGTGAAAAACTGTTTTTT CASSAITGLGEKLFF
- - TRBJ1-1 TRBV10-3 TGTGCCATCTCGGGCCAGGGGCGTGCTGAAGCTTTCTTT CAISGQGRAEAFF
- few TRBJ2-7 TRBV19 TGTGCCAGTAGTATATCACAGGGCCTCTACGAGCAGTACTTC CASSISQGLYEQYF
TRBD1 - TRBJ1-3 TRBV9 TGTGCCAGCACCAGGGGGAACTCTGGAAACACCATATATTTT CASTRGNSGNTIYF
- - TRBJ1-1 TRBV11-2 TGTGCCAGCAGCCCTCGGGTATGGGGAGAGGCTGAAGCTTTCTTT CASSPRVWGEAEAFF
- - TRBJ1-2 TRBV5-1 TGCGCCAGCAGCCGAGACGGGGACTATGGCTACACCTTC CASSRDGDYGYTF
TRBD2 - TRBJ2-3 TRBV5-6 TGTGCCAGCAGCTCCTTAGCGGGAGTGGTAGATACGCAGTATTTT CASSSLAGVVDTQYF
- - TRBJ1-2 TRBV2 TGTGCCAGTGAGGGTGGCTATGGCTACACCTTC CASEGGYGYTF
TRBD1 - TRBJ2-1 TRBV19 TGTGCCAGTAGGACCGGGACAGGGGGCTACAATGAGCAGTTCTTC CASRTGTGGYNEQFF
TRBD1 - TRBJ1-4 TRBV5-5 TGTGCCAGCAGCTTGGGTAACAGGGGATACGAAAAACTGTTTTTT CASSLGNRGYEKLFF
TRBD1 - TRBJ2-7 TRBV29-1 TGCAGCGTTTCTCAACTGACAGGGGCGTACGAGCAGTACTTC CSVSQLTGAYEQYF
- - TRBJ2-3 TRBV9 TGTGCCAGCAGCGTAGAACAGCGCACAGATACGCAGTATTTT CASSVEQRTDTQYF
- - TRBJ1-3 TRBV6-6 TGTGCCAGCAGTTACTCGCCGGGGAGCTCTGGAAACACCATATATTTT CASSYSPGSSGNTIYF
TRBD2 once TRBJ2-1 TRBV4-3 TGCGCCAGCAGCCAAGACCCAGCGGGGACCTACAATGAGCAGTTCTTC CASSQDPAGTYNEQFF
- - TRBJ2-5 TRBV10-2 TGCGCCAGCAGTGCCTTACAGTTCCAAGAGACCCAGTACTTC CASSALQFQETQYF
- once TRBJ2-2 TRBV14 TGTGCCAGCAGCCAACGTTCCCGGGGGGCTTCTCGGGCCGGGGAGCTGTTTTTT CASSQRSRGASRAGELFF
TRBD1 - TRBJ2-6 TRBV7-2 TGTGCCAGCAGTCCCGGGACAGGGGTTGGGGGGGCCAACGTCCTGACTTTC CASSPGTGVGGANVLTF
TRBD2 - TRBJ2-2 TRBV9 TGTGCCAGCAGCTCCGAAGGCGGGGGGTGGGACACCGGGGAGCTGTTTTTT CASSSEGGGWDTGELFF
- - TRBJ2-7 TRBV6-1 TGTGCCAGCAGTGAAGGGTCCGGACAGCATTACGAGCAGTACTTC CASSEGSGQHYEQYF
- - TRBJ2-7 TRBV6-6 TGTGCCAGCAGTTTTGGTAACGGGGGTGACGAGCAGTACTTC CASSFGNGGDEQYF
TRBD2 - TRBJ2-5 TRBV4-1 TGCGCCAGCAGCCCAGGACTAGCGGGAGGTCCGTTGGAGACCCAGTACTTC CASSPGLAGGPLETQYF